A single sample is the source of the 26 T cell receptor beta chains below, sequenced in a study of blood T cells in healthy people across ages. A J-beta primer mix and a sample-barcoded 5' primer were used in a second PCR of roughly 6 to 11 cycles. TCRdb used MiXCR to reprocess the 5' RACE reads, holding one entry per CDR3 protein. The repertoire holds 700,000 or so distinct CDR3 sequences, with about 20% as singletons. Sequencing was carried out using blood. The receptors were gathered from a man in his 70s in good health.

This clonotype has just a few counts. V gene TRBV9 combines with J gene TRBJ2-2; 9 bases are a match to TRBD2. From germline, CDR1 is SGDLS and CDR2 YYNGEE. V trimming: 0 bases; J trimming: 5 bases; junction bases outside the gene matches: 5. The CDR3 totals 16 residues. The CDR3 here is CASSVGSAGGTGELFF. CDR3 DNA: TGTGCCAGCAGCGTAGGATCAGCGGGGGGAACCGGGGAGCTGTTTTTT.

V usage is TRBV7-2 and J usage is TRBJ2-1; 10 nucleotides match TRBD2. This CDR3 has 16 residues. Germline V gene lookup returns CDR1 SGHTA and CDR2 FQGNSA. Germline trimming cut 4 bases from V and 6 bases from J; bases unmatched to any gene: 9. The CDR3 DNA reads TGTGCCAGCAGCTGGAAATCTAGCGGGGGTGGCAATGAGCAGTTCTTC. Translation: CASSWKSSGGGNEQFF.

V gene TRBV5-8 combines with J gene TRBJ2-3, with D possibly matching TRBD2 (6 bases). Germline V lookup: CDR1 SGHTS, CDR2 YDEGEE. The CDR3 consists of 18 residues. The V and J ends lost 2 bases and 4 bases respectively, with 23 bases between them. The CDR3: CASSFPYLQATGADTQYF. CDR3 DNA sequence: TGTGCCAGCAGCTTCCCCTATCTACAGGCCACGGGGGCAGATACGCAGTATTTT.

At least ten counts were recorded for this clonotype. In nucleotides, the CDR3 is TGCAGCACCCGGTCGCCCCACAATGAGCAGTTCTTC. This translates into CSTRSPHNEQFF. The rearrangement uses TRBV29-1 and TRBJ2-1, with D unresolved. This CDR3 is built from 12 residues. The V gene lost 8 bases and the J gene lost 5 bases, with 13 bases spanning the gap. The V gene's germline CDR1 is SQVTM and CDR2 ANQGSEA.

The rearrangement joins TRBV14 to TRBJ2-7, with D perhaps TRBD1 (5 bases). The CDR3 has 17 amino acids. Trimming removed 0 bases from V and 0 bases from J, with 15 bases in between. CDR1 and CDR2 from the germline V gene are SGHDN and FVKESK. CDR3 in DNA: TGTGCCAGCAGCCAAGAAGGTCAGGGTTTGAGCTCCTACGAGCAGTACTTC. The encoded protein is CASSQEGQGLSSYEQYF.

This clonotype was found a few times. The chain combines TRBV3-1 with TRBJ2-4; D not resolved. The V gene's germline CDR1 is LGHDT and CDR2 YNNKEL (reference sequence). The CDR3 consists of 13 residues. V lost 0 bases and J lost 8, with 8 bases in between. The chain's CDR3 is CASSQDWGDIQYF. The CDR3 DNA reads TGTGCCAGCAGCCAAGATTGGGGTGACATTCAGTACTTC.

The CDR3 bases are TGTGCCGCCTCACAGGGGCTAGCGCCTAGCACAGATACGCAGTATTTT. Its protein is CAASQGLAPSTDTQYF. The chain couples TRBV6-2 or TRBV6-3 to TRBJ2-3; maybe TRBD1 (7 bases). V shed 11 bases and J shed 0 bases, with 21 bases lying between them. The CDR3 covers 16 residues. Germline V CDR1 and CDR2: MNHEY, SVGEGT.

This clonotype was seen once. The chain recombines TRBV7-3 with TRBJ2-1, with TRBD2 identical over 9 bases. The V gene's germline CDR1 is SGHTA and CDR2 FQGTGA. The trim removed 5 bases at V and 4 bases at J, leaving 9 bases unmatched. This CDR3 comprises 16 residues. CDR3 in amino acids: CASSKIGAGGYNEQFF. CDR3 DNA: TGTGCCAGCAGCAAAATAGGGGCGGGGGGGTACAATGAGCAGTTCTTC.

This clonotype was seen more than once but under ten times. This rearrangement joins TRBV29-1 to TRBJ2-5; 7 bases map to TRBD1. This CDR3 is 12 amino acids long. V lost 7 bases to trimming and J lost 5 bases; unmatched junction nucleotides: 7. Germline CDR1 reads SQVTM; CDR2 reads ANQGSEA. Here the CDR3 reads CSAGTARETQYF. The CDR3 DNA sequence: TGCAGCGCCGGGACAGCCAGGGAGACCCAGTACTTC.

This clonotype has ten or more counts. V usage is TRBV20-1 and J usage is TRBJ1-1, with unresolved D. The germline CDR1 and CDR2 sequences are DFQATT and SNEGSKA (reference sequence). The CDR3 has 13 amino acids. The V end lost 1 base, the J end lost 0 bases, and 6 bases lay between the germline ends. The CDR3 DNA reads TGCAGTGCTAGAGTCTCCCTGAACACTGAAGCTTTCTTT. This encodes CSARVSLNTEAFF.

This clonotype has a handful of counts. V is TRBV20-1 and J is TRBJ1-2, with unresolved D. CDR3 length equals 12 residues. Between the trimmed V and J ends, which lost 2 bases and 3 bases, there was a span of 7 bases. Per germline, CDR1 DFQATT and CDR2 SNEGSKA (reference sequence). CDR3 in amino acids: CSARRAYYGYTF. CDR3 in DNA: TGCAGTGCTAGACGGGCCTACTATGGCTACACCTTC.

Here the CDR3 reads CSVERTSDEQFF. For the CDR3, the DNA is TGCAGCGTTGAAAGGACTAGCGATGAGCAGTTCTTC. The chain combines TRBV29-1 with TRBJ2-5, with 9 bases lining up with TRBD2. The DNA end is more similar to TRBJ2-1, so the J call may be wrong. Germline assignment: CDR1 SQVTM and CDR2 ANQGSEA. The CDR3 has 12 amino acids.

The CDR3 DNA sequence: TGTGCCAGCAGCGGGGGAGGGGGCCGCTATGGCTACACCTTC. Protein: CASSGGGGRYGYTF. The chain carries TRBV7-2 and TRBJ1-2; 7 nucleotides agree with TRBD1. V shed 5 bases, J shed 4 bases, and the junction held 7 bases outside the gene matches. The V gene's germline CDR1 is SGHTA and CDR2 FQGNSA. The CDR3 runs 14 residues. The full variable domain, with the rest looked up from reference TRBV7-2 and TRBJ1-2, is GAGVSQSPSNKVTEKGKDVELRCDPISGHTALYWYRQSLGQGLEFLIYFQGNSAPDKSGLPSDRFSAERTGGSVSTLTIQRTQQEDSAVYLCASSGGGGRYGYTFGSGTRLTVV.

There are a few counts of this clonotype. The V call is TRBV6-5, the J call TRBJ2-1; the match to TRBD2 covers 12 bases. The CDR3 contains 15 residues. The germline gives CDR1 MNHEY, CDR2 SVGAGI. Losses at the gene ends were 6 bases for V and 7 bases for J; bases not matched to a gene: 7. CDR3 DNA sequence: TGTGCCAGCAGCTCGACTAGCGGGAGTAAAAATGAGCAGTTCTTC. Translating it yields CASSSTSGSKNEQFF.

This clonotype was detected only a few times. The chain uses TRBV3-1 and TRBJ2-5, with 11 bases that match TRBD2. This CDR3 has 14 residues. The ends lost 4 bases at V and 4 bases at J; junction bases unmatched: 2. Germline CDR1 is LGHDT and CDR2 is YNNKEL (reference sequence). The CDR3 region is CASSRLAGTETQYF. The CDR3 DNA reads TGTGCCAGCAGCCGACTAGCGGGGACAGAGACCCAGTACTTC.

This clonotype was observed a handful of times. The rearrangement links TRBV6-6 to TRBJ2-7; D call uncertain. CDR1 MNHNY and CDR2 SVGAGI come from the germline V gene (reference sequence). Trimming cost V 8 bases and J 0 bases, with 14 bases left between them. The CDR3 length is 14 residues. Here the CDR3 reads CASLRHRDSYEQYV. CDR3 in DNA: TGTGCCAGCTTACGGCACCGAGACTCCTACGAGCAGTACGTC.

The chain combines TRBV10-3 with TRBJ2-1, with 9 bases matching TRBD1. The J call could be wrong; TRBJ2-7 is a better fit for the DNA end. Germline CDR1 reads ENHRY; CDR2 reads SYGVKD. The CDR3 loop spans 13 amino acids. CDR3 in DNA: TGTGCCATCAGACAGGGGGCGGCCTACGAGCAGTACGTC. Translated, it gives CAIRQGAAYEQYV.

The J gene is TRBJ1-3, the V gene TRBV12-3 or TRBV12-4; no definite D call. CDR3 size: 14 residues. Trimming pared 3 bases from V and 0 bases from J, leaving 6 bases between. CDR3 in amino acids: CASSFFNSGNTIYF. CDR3 coding DNA: TGTGCCAGCAGTTTCTTCAACTCTGGAAACACCATATATTTT.

This clonotype was observed a handful of times. J is TRBJ2-5 and V is TRBV10-2; 7 nucleotides line up with TRBD1. The J segment lost 5 bases and the V segment lost 6 bases, leaving 6 bases of the junction unmatched. Germline V gives CDR1 WSHSY, CDR2 SAAADI. There are 13 residues in the CDR3. The CDR3 reads CASRGQSRETQYF. The CDR3 DNA is TGCGCCAGCAGGGGACAGTCGAGGGAGACCCAGTACTTC.

The chain combines TRBV6-2 or TRBV6-3 with TRBJ2-1; TRBD2 matches 10 bases. Germline trimming cut 0 bases from V and 6 bases from J; bases unmatched to any gene: 5. The CDR3 is 16 residues long. Per germline, CDR1 MNHEY and CDR2 SVGEGT. The CDR3 nucleotides are TGTGCCAGCAGTTACTCGGGACTAGCGACCCCCAATGAGCAGTTCTTC. Encoded protein: CASSYSGLATPNEQFF.

V is TRBV6-5 and J is TRBJ1-1; the D is unclear. Germline V gene data show CDR1 as MNHEY and CDR2 as SVGAGI. V lost 7 bases to trimming and J lost 11 bases, with 11 bases between them. The CDR3 runs to 10 residues. The CDR3 here is CASIGESAFF. The CDR3 DNA follows: TGTGCCAGCATCGGGGAATCGGCTTTCTTT.

The rearrangement joins TRBV2 to TRBJ2-1; perhaps TRBD2 as D (5 bases). Germline CDR1 is SNHLY and CDR2 is FYNNEI. Deletions cut 8 bases from V and 7 bases from J, with 18 bases between. CDR3 length equals 14 residues. The CDR3 region is CASGLVGVSNEQFF. The CDR3 nucleotides read TGTGCCAGCGGGTTAGTGGGAGTTTCAAATGAGCAGTTCTTC.

The chain links TRBV6-2 or TRBV6-3 to TRBJ1-5, with D possibly TRBD1 on 5 matching bases. The CDR3 has 13 amino acids. Germline lookup yields CDR1 MNHEY and CDR2 SVGEGT. The V gene lost 7 bases and the J gene lost 6 bases, with 13 bases spanning the gap. The CDR3 DNA reads TGTGCCAGCATGGGGGGGATTAGTCAGCCCCAGCATTTT. Its protein is CASMGGISQPQHF.

This chain links TRBV10-3 with TRBJ1-2; perhaps TRBD1 as D (5 bases). The CDR3 extends over 14 amino acids. The germline V gene has CDR1 ENHRY and CDR2 SYGVKD. The V end lost 7 bases, the J end lost 4 bases, and 16 bases lay between the germline ends. The CDR3 region has the DNA TGTGCCATCACCGGCGCCCCCGGGGGCTATGGCTACACCTTC. Encoded protein: CAITGAPGGYGYTF.

The rearrangement links TRBV7-2 to TRBJ2-5, with D perhaps TRBD2 (6 bases). The tail of the sequence fits TRBJ2-1 better, so the J call may be wrong. The CDR3 has 13 residues. In germline, CDR1 is SGHTA, CDR2 FQGNSA. The CDR3 loop is CASSPTGDLRQFF. CDR3 nucleotide sequence: TGTGCCAGCAGCCCAACGGGGGACTTACGCCAGTTCTTC.

This clonotype showed up just a few times. This chain connects TRBV6-6 to TRBJ2-1; 9 bases agree with TRBD1. The germline V gene has CDR1 MNHNY and CDR2 SVGAGI (reference sequence). With V trimmed by 6 bases and J by 2 bases, 8 bases remained unmatched. This CDR3 comprises 16 residues. As DNA, the CDR3 is TGTGCCAGCAGAAAGGGAGGGACAGGGCCCTACAATGAGCAGTTCTTC. It is translated as CASRKGGTGPYNEQFF.